Below, 32 T cell receptor beta chains from the same sample are listed, as sequenced in a study of cytomegalovirus exposure and HLA in healthy donors. 13 Jbeta primers and 60 Vbeta primers were used for the PCR. Produced via immunoSEQ multiplex PCR; TCRdb's table is partial and in-frame only. The repertoire holds more than 95,000 clones, with 12% as singletons. The specimen sequenced was PBMCs. Receptors originate from a man in his forties in good health and CMV-seropositive.

This clone was recorded a few times. The chain is built from TRBV7-2 and TRBJ2-1; TRBD2 matches 16 bases. In germline, CDR1 is SGHTA, CDR2 FQGNSA. Trimming cost V 6 bases and J 7 bases; bases outside gene matches: 6. The CDR3 runs 16 residues. Written as DNA, the CDR3 is TGTGCCAGCAGTCAGGGACTAGCGGGAGGGAGAAATGAGCAGTTCTTC. It is translated as CASSQGLAGGRNEQFF.

The J gene is TRBJ2-7, the V gene TRBV7-6; 7 nucleotides line up with TRBD2. This CDR3 has 14 amino acids. The V gene end was trimmed by 5 bases and the J gene end by 6 bases; junction bases not matched to a gene: 10. The germline V gene has CDR1 SGHVS and CDR2 FNYEAQ. The CDR3: CASSPSGIGSEQYF. The CDR3 bases are TGTGCCAGCAGCCCCAGCGGGATTGGTTCCGAGCAGTACTTC.

This clone was detected a few times. This chain links TRBV29-1 with TRBJ2-1, with 8 bases aligning to TRBD1. Trimming removed 6 bases from V and 6 bases from J; junction bases left unmatched: 4. CDR1 is SQVTM and CDR2 is ANQGSEA in the germline V gene. The CDR3 runs 12 residues. CDR3: CSVATGVNEQFF. The CDR3 nucleotides are TGCAGCGTAGCGACAGGGGTCAATGAGCAGTTCTTC.

The table lists this clone with a few counts. The chain links TRBV28 to TRBJ2-5; D is ambiguous. CDR3 length equals 12 residues. In germline, CDR1 is MDHEN, CDR2 SYDVKM. Trimming left V 6 bases short and J 4 bases short, with 9 bases between. CDR3 nucleotide sequence: TGTGCCAGCAGCGATTCAGGAGAGACCCAGTACTTC. This codes for CASSDSGETQYF.

This clone was recorded a few times. The chain recombines TRBV7-6 with TRBJ2-7; TRBD2 matches 12 bases. With 5 bases clipped from V and 3 bases from J, the junction kept 5 bases outside the gene matches. Germline lookup yields CDR1 SGHVS and CDR2 FNYEAQ. CDR3 length: 15 residues. In DNA, the CDR3 is TGTGCCAGCAGCCAACGGACTAGCGGGAACTACGAGCAGTACTTC. Its protein product is CASSQRTSGNYEQYF.

The chain employs TRBV30 and TRBJ1-2; a possible D gene is TRBD1 (5 bases). Trimming removed 0 bases from V and 4 bases from J, with 9 bases in between. The CDR3 consists of 13 residues. Germline V gene data show CDR1 as GTSNPN and CDR2 as SVGIG (reference sequence). The CDR3 here is CAWSVTGSYGYTF. As DNA, the CDR3 is TGTGCCTGGAGTGTAACAGGATCCTATGGCTACACCTTC.

The V gene is TRBV16, the J gene TRBJ1-3; a possible D gene is TRBD1 (5 bases). CDR1 is KGHSY and CDR2 is FQNENV in the germline V gene. Trimming took off 0 bases at V and 0 bases at J, with 9 bases between the two ends. The CDR3 spans 16 residues. CDR3 nucleotides: TGTGCCAGCAGCCAATCCACAGGATACTCTGGAAACACCATATATTTT. It is translated as CASSQSTGYSGNTIYF.

This chain connects TRBV10-1 to TRBJ2-7; 9 bases are shared with TRBD2. After removal of 4 bases from V and 4 bases from J, the junction contained 8 bases not matched to a gene. CDR3 length: 15 residues. Germline lookup yields CDR1 WNHNN and CDR2 SYGVQD (reference sequence). In DNA form, the CDR3 reads TGCGCCAGCAGTGGAGAAGCGGGAGGCGGTTACGAGCAGTACTTC. This encodes CASSGEAGGGYEQYF.

The chain carries TRBV28 and TRBJ1-1, with 8 bases aligning to TRBD1. This CDR3 spans 17 amino acids. The V segment lost 5 bases and the J segment 1 base; nucleotides outside the gene matches: 12. From germline, CDR1 is MDHEN and CDR2 SYDVKM. CDR3 sequence: CASSGPRDRKWNTEAFF. CDR3 bases: TGTGCCAGCAGTGGACCTCGGGACAGGAAGTGGAACACTGAAGCTTTCTTT.

The V call is TRBV2, the J call TRBJ1-6, with 7 bases aligning to TRBD1. The germline gives CDR1 SNHLY, CDR2 FYNNEI. V was clipped by 1 base and J by 10 bases; unmatched bases: 4. The CDR3 sequence is 14 residues long. The CDR3 DNA reads TGTGCCAGCAGTGAAGGGACAGGAGAATCACCCCTCCACTTT. Protein product: CASSEGTGESPLHF.

V gene TRBV14 combines with J gene TRBJ1-2; D uncertain. Trimming removed 4 bases at V and 5 bases at J, with 8 bases between. CDR3 length: 12 amino acids. Looked up from germline, CDR1 is SGHDN and CDR2 is FVKESK. The CDR3 nucleotides are TGTGCCAGCAGCCGTACAAATTATGGCTACACCTTC. This gives the protein CASSRTNYGYTF.

The chain combines TRBV2 with TRBJ1-1; 9 positions match TRBD1. V lost 6 bases, J lost 4 bases, and 6 bases stayed unmatched. The CDR3 loop spans 14 amino acids. CDR1 and CDR2 from the germline V gene are SNHLY and FYNNEI. CDR3 DNA: TGTGCCAGCAGAACACAGGGGGCACGCACTGAAGCTTTCTTT. It specifies CASRTQGARTEAFF.

A few counts support this clone. The gene calls are TRBV7-9 and TRBJ1-2, with 7 nucleotides matching TRBD1. The germline V gene encodes CDR1 SEHNR and CDR2 FQNEAQ (reference sequence). CDR3 length: 15 amino acids. Trimming cost V 1 base and J 4 bases; bases outside gene matches: 6. The DNA of the CDR3 is TGTGCCAGCAGCTTAGAGAGGGGGCGAGGCTATGGCTACACCTTC. It translates to CASSLERGRGYGYTF.

In its sample, this clone was seen a few times. The V gene is TRBV19, the J gene TRBJ2-1; a possible D gene is TRBD2 (6 bases). V shed 4 bases and J shed 1 base, with 8 bases lying between them. Germline lookup yields CDR1 LNHDA and CDR2 SQIVND (reference sequence). This CDR3 region has 14 residues. The CDR3 region has the DNA TGTGCCAGTAGTAGGGGGACTTCCTACAATGAGCAGTTCTTC. It translates to CASSRGTSYNEQFF. The complete variable domain, with remaining parts taken from reference TRBV19 and TRBJ2-1, reads DGGITQSPKYLFRKEGQNVTLSCEQNLNHDAMYWYRQDPGQGLRLIYYSQIVNDFQKGDIAEGYSVSREKKESFPLTVTSAQKNPTAFYLCASSRGTSYNEQFFGPGTRLTVL.

The J gene is TRBJ1-1, the V gene TRBV19; D remains unclear. Germline V gene lookup returns CDR1 LNHDA and CDR2 SQIVND (reference sequence). V lost 1 base and J lost 6, with 12 bases in between. The CDR3 contains 14 residues. Here the CDR3 reads CASSIAGKSPEAFF. CDR3 bases: TGTGCCAGTAGTATAGCCGGGAAATCCCCTGAAGCTTTCTTT.

The sample holds a few counts of this clone. The rearrangement uses TRBV9 and TRBJ2-3, with 8 nucleotides matching TRBD2. This CDR3 is built from 14 residues. J lost 4 bases, V lost 5 bases, and 6 bases had no gene match. Germline CDR1 and CDR2: SGDLS and YYNGEE. CDR3 coding DNA: TGTGCCAGCAGTGCAAGCGGGAGTGCAGATACGCAGTATTTT. Its translation is CASSASGSADTQYF.

About this clone itself: One end of the junction fails to match germline, which may point to a read error. The chain uses TRBV6-1 and TRBJ1-2; no reliable D call. The CDR3 is 15 amino acids. Germline V gene lookup returns CDR1 MNHNS and CDR2 SASEGT. The CDR3: CANAPDPTGAYGYTF. The CDR3 bases are TGCGCCAATGCGCCTGACCCTACGGGTGCATATGGCTACACCTTC.

The chain uses TRBV28 and TRBJ1-6, with 7 bases fitting TRBD1. Germline V gene sequence: CDR1 MDHEN, CDR2 SYDVKM. There are 15 residues in the CDR3. V trimming: 5 bases; J trimming: 10 bases; junction bases outside the gene matches: 11. DNA of the CDR3: TGTGCCAGCAGTCAAATACAGGGGATAGGGTCACCCCTCCACTTT. Residues: CASSQIQGIGSPLHF.

This clone was detected only a few times. The chain combines TRBV19 with TRBJ1-1; 8 bases agree with TRBD1. After removal of 1 base from V and 9 bases from J, the junction contained 4 bases not matched to a gene. The CDR3 runs 13 residues. CDR1 LNHDA and CDR2 SQIVND come from the germline V gene (reference sequence). The CDR3 region has the DNA TGTGCCAGTAGTATAGTGGGACAGGCAAAAGCTTTCTTT. Amino acids: CASSIVGQAKAFF. Using reference TRBV19 and TRBJ1-1 for the parts outside the CDR3, the full variable domain is DGGITQSPKYLFRKEGQNVTLSCEQNLNHDAMYWYRQDPGQGLRLIYYSQIVNDFQKGDIAEGYSVSREKKESFPLTVTSAQKNPTAFYLCASSIVGQAKAFFGQGTRLTVV.

The chain uses TRBV7-2 and TRBJ2-4; TRBD1 aligns across 8 bases. The V segment lost 5 bases and the J segment 7 bases; nucleotides outside the gene matches: 7. The CDR3 covers 14 residues. The germline V gene encodes CDR1 SGHTA and CDR2 FQGNSA. The CDR3 bases are TGTGCCAGCAGCCCCGACAGGGGATGGAACATTCAGTACTTC. Translation gives CASSPDRGWNIQYF.

Only a few counts were recorded for this clone. The rearrangement joins TRBV30 to TRBJ1-1, with D maybe TRBD1 (5 bases). V was trimmed by 1 base and J by 4 bases, leaving 13 bases between them. Germline CDR1 reads GTSNPN; CDR2 reads SVGIG (reference sequence). The CDR3 runs to 14 residues. In DNA, the CDR3 is TGTGCCTGGAGTGGGGCGGGGGGTGCCACTGAAGCTTTCTTT. It encodes CAWSGAGGATEAFF. The full variable domain, in which reference TRBV30 and TRBJ1-1 provide the parts outside the CDR3, is SQTIHQWPATLVQPVGSPLSLECTVEGTSNPNLYWYRQAAGRGLQLLFYSVGIGQISSEVPQNLSASRPQDRQFILSSKKLLLSDSGFYLCAWSGAGGATEAFFGQGTRLTVV.

This clone appeared a few times. This chain links TRBV4-1 with TRBJ2-7, with 7 bases identical to TRBD2. Germline-derived CDR1 and CDR2 are MGHRA and YSYEKL. The CDR3 runs 18 residues. V lost 1 base to trimming and J lost 3 bases; unmatched junction nucleotides: 15. As DNA, the CDR3 is TGCGCCAGCAGCCAAGGTAGAGCCTTTGGCGGGAGAAACTACGAGCAGTACTTC. Its protein product is CASSQGRAFGGRNYEQYF.

This clone was counted between two and nine times. The chain links TRBV30 to TRBJ2-7; 7 bases map to TRBD1. V gave up 3 bases and J gave up 6 bases; unmatched junction bases: 2. Germline CDR1 reads GTSNPN; CDR2 reads SVGIG (reference sequence). This CDR3 region has 11 residues. The chain's CDR3 is CAWRTGREQYF. The CDR3 nucleotides read TGTGCCTGGAGGACAGGGCGCGAGCAGTACTTC.

The chain uses TRBV2 and TRBJ2-4, with TRBD1 as a possible D gene (6 bases). V was trimmed by 5 bases and J by 6 bases, leaving 11 bases between them. CDR1 SNHLY and CDR2 FYNNEI come from the germline V gene. The CDR3 extends over 13 amino acids. Here the CDR3 DNA reads TGTGCCAGCAGTAGACAACAGGGAAACATTCAGTACTTC. Translated, it gives CASSRQQGNIQYF.

This sequence joins TRBV7-9 and TRBJ2-2; 10 nucleotides agree with TRBD1. This CDR3 is built from 18 residues. Germline CDR1 SEHNR, CDR2 FQNEAQ (reference sequence). V shed 1 base and J 4 bases; nucleotides not matched to a gene: 9. The CDR3 is CASSLGRDRGLVTGELFF. The DNA of the CDR3 is TGTGCCAGCAGCTTAGGGCGGGACAGGGGACTTGTCACCGGGGAGCTGTTTTTT.

The chain combines TRBV4-3 with TRBJ2-6; D gene uncertain. Trimming took 1 base from V and 0 from J, leaving 4 bases between them. The CDR3 covers 15 residues. Per germline, CDR1 LGHNA and CDR2 YSLEER. The DNA of the CDR3 is TGCGCCAGCAGCCAAGCGAGCTCTGGGGCCAACGTCCTGACTTTC. Its protein product is CASSQASSGANVLTF.

This clone occurred a few times. The chain is built from TRBV4-3 and TRBJ1-2; 10 bases match TRBD1. CDR3 length: 14 residues. V lost 3 bases and J lost 7; bases outside the gene matches: 5. CDR1 is LGHNA, CDR2 YSLEER, per germline. CDR3 nucleotide sequence: TGCGCCAGCAGCCATAGACAGGGGGCGGGTGGCTACACCTTC. Translating it yields CASSHRQGAGGYTF.

This clone was observed a handful of times. The chain couples TRBV5-1 to TRBJ2-2, with 11 bases identical to TRBD2. Trimming cost V 8 bases and J 2 bases; bases outside gene matches: 8. The CDR3 sequence is 16 residues long. The germline V gene has CDR1 SGHRS and CDR2 YFSETQ. The CDR3 coding sequence is TGCGCCAGTTTTACAGGACTAGCGGGTAACACCGGGGAGCTGTTTTTT. Amino acid sequence: CASFTGLAGNTGELFF. The full variable domain, in which reference TRBV5-1 and TRBJ2-2 provide the parts outside the CDR3, is KAGVTQTPRYLIKTRGQQVTLSCSPISGHRSVSWYQQTPGQGLQFLFEYFSETQRNKGNFPGRFSGRQFSNSRSEMNVSTLELGDSALYLCASFTGLAGNTGELFFGEGSRLTVL.

This clone was recorded a few times. The V call is TRBV2, the J call TRBJ2-5; no firm D call. Trimming removed 6 bases from V and 5 bases from J, with 10 bases in between. Germline V gene data show CDR1 as SNHLY and CDR2 as FYNNEI. This CDR3 comprises 12 residues. CDR3 amino acids: CASRARRETQYF. CDR3 sequence (DNA): TGTGCCAGCAGAGCGAGACGGGAGACCCAGTACTTC.

V usage is TRBV27 and J usage is TRBJ2-1; D not certain. This CDR3 has 14 amino acids. Germline CDR1 MNHEY, CDR2 SMNVEV (reference sequence). The V end lost 8 bases, the J end lost 0 bases, and 11 bases lay between the germline ends. The CDR3 reads CASSRSSSYNEQFF. The CDR3, as DNA: TGTGCCAGCTCTAGGAGCAGCTCCTACAATGAGCAGTTCTTC.

This clone was seen a handful of times. The chain employs TRBV7-2 and TRBJ1-2; D is possibly TRBD1 (6 bases). The germline gives CDR1 SGHTA, CDR2 FQGNSA. The germline V and J ends were trimmed by 3 bases and 2 bases, with 7 bases remaining between them. This CDR3 spans 13 amino acids. The CDR3 bases are TGTGCCAGCAGCTTCGACAGGAACTATGGCTACACCTTC. As protein: CASSFDRNYGYTF.

This CDR3 is CASSLAAGGTEAFF. The CDR3 region has the DNA TGTGCCAGCAGCTTAGCCGCCGGAGGGACTGAAGCTTTCTTT. V usage is TRBV7-8 and J usage is TRBJ1-1; D call uncertain. V lost 0 bases, J lost 5 bases, and 10 bases lay in between. The germline V gene has CDR1 SGHVS and CDR2 FQNEAQ. CDR3 size: 14 residues.